This T cell receptor beta chain was captured in a study of regulatory T cells in long-lasting Graves disease. Study-level information: Graves' patients with a new diagnosis had received antithyroid drugs under 3 months.

Trimming shortened V by 2 bases and J by 0 bases, and 11 bases separated the two germline ends. Germline assignment: CDR1 LGHNT and CDR2 FRNRAP. The CDR3 sequence is 15 residues long. Sequencing libraries for TCR beta were prepared with iRepertoire HTBI primers and Arm-PCR of CDR3 regions. Via MiXCR, TCRdb re-called the multiplex PCR reads, giving one row per CDR3 protein. Among 400,000 to 500,000 distinct CDR3 sequences, roughly 15% were seen once, and the ten largest hold approximately 19%. This clonotype was recorded at least ten times. Its antigen is unknown. General study results and limits: Persistent disease was characterized by preferential usage of TRBV28, TRBJ1-2 and TRBJ2-5.

Time point of the sample: newly diagnosed GD, antithyroid drugs for less than 3 months. Extracted RNA from PBMCs served as the source of the TCR library. This sample also appeared in a second study, on T cells in Graves' hyperthyroidism and ophthalmopathy. That work adds: The patients, who ranged from 18 to 65 in age, presented with newly diagnosed hyperthyroidism lasting under 2 months.

The TCR was taken from a woman between 45 and 60 years old with Graves disease. The V and J genes are TRBV12-5 and TRBJ2-7; D possibly corresponds to TRBD1 (5 bases). Here the sequenced sample was peripheral blood mononuclear cells (PBMCs), taken at new diagnosis, from a patient treated with antithyroid drugs. The CDR3 bases are TGTGCTAGTGGTTTGTCAGGGAAAGTCTCCTACGAGCAGTACTTC. Residues: CASGLSGKVSYEQYF.